These 19 T cell receptor beta chains originate from one sample sequenced in a study of CD8 T cells in ankylosing spondylitis. TCRdb re-called the 5' RACE reads through MiXCR, storing one row per CDR3 protein. This table has around 18,000 distinct CDR3 sequences, 7.5% to 9.5% appearing once. The sample was blood. These receptor sequences come from a male donor with ankylosing spondylitis or in good health (not recorded which).

This clonotype occurred many times. This chain uses TRBV15 with TRBJ2-5; D perhaps matches TRBD1 (6 bases). V was shortened by 5 bases and J by 3 bases, with 19 bases between the two germline ends. This CDR3 region has 16 residues. In germline, CDR1 is LNHNV, CDR2 YYDKDF (reference sequence). CDR3 protein: CATSSQGRVKEETQYF. The DNA of the CDR3 is TGTGCCACCAGCTCCCAGGGGCGCGTTAAGGAAGAGACCCAGTACTTC.

In this sample, this clonotype turned up a few times. The rearrangement links TRBV11-2 to TRBJ2-7, with TRBD2 identical over 11 bases. V dropped 6 bases and J dropped 3; count of bases not matched to a gene: 7. CDR3 length equals 15 residues. Germline V CDR1 and CDR2: SGHAT, FQNNGV. For the CDR3, the DNA is TGTGCCAGCAGTTCATCCGGGACTAGCGGCTACGAGCAGTACTTC. It codes for CASSSSGTSGYEQYF.

This clonotype was found a few times. V and J are TRBV6-2 or TRBV6-3 and TRBJ2-2; a weak D match, TRBD1 (5 bases). From germline, CDR1 is MNHEY and CDR2 SVGEGT. The CDR3 length is 15 residues. The V gene lost 2 bases and the J gene lost 4 bases, with 11 bases spanning the gap. CDR3: CASSYTRQFTGELFF. The DNA for the CDR3 is TGTGCCAGCAGTTACACCAGACAGTTCACCGGGGAGCTGTTTTTT.

A few counts support this clonotype. J is TRBJ2-2 and V is TRBV28; D may be TRBD1 or TRBD2 (5 bases each). This CDR3 has 18 amino acids. Trimming took 3 bases from V and 4 from J, leaving 21 bases between them. From germline, CDR1 is MDHEN and CDR2 SYDVKM. CDR3 bases: TGTGCCAGCAGTTTGATTGGTGGGGGAATAGGGCGCACCGGGGAGCTGTTTTTT. Translation gives CASSLIGGGIGRTGELFF.

This clonotype came up many times. The chain carries TRBV12-3 or TRBV12-4 and TRBJ1-4; tentatively, D is TRBD1 (6 bases). The CDR3 contains 15 residues. V lost 7 bases and J lost 10, with 22 bases in between. The CDR3 DNA follows: TGTGCCAGCACCGACAAGGGACACTCTCGGGGAAAACTGTTTTTT. It specifies CASTDKGHSRGKLFF.

There are many counts of this clonotype. V and J are TRBV7-2 and TRBJ2-3; D possibly corresponds to TRBD2 (5 bases). There are 13 residues in the CDR3. Per germline, CDR1 SGHTA and CDR2 FQGNSA. V lost 8 bases and J 6 bases, leaving 15 bases between the germline ends. Written as DNA, the CDR3 is TGTGCCAGCCGCCGCCTAGCTGATGATACGCAGTATTTT. Protein product: CASRRLADDTQYF.

The genes are TRBV7-2 and TRBJ2-1, with a weak D call TRBD2 (6 bases). The V and J ends lost 5 bases and 6 bases respectively, with 14 bases between them. The CDR3 consists of 14 residues. In germline, CDR1 is SGHTA, CDR2 FQGNSA. Here the CDR3 DNA reads TGTGCCAGCAGCCCCCTCCGGGGGTCCAATGAGCAGTTCTTC. Protein product: CASSPLRGSNEQFF.

V is TRBV10-3 and J is TRBJ1-2; possibly TRBD1 for D (5 bases). This CDR3 is 14 amino acids long. In germline, CDR1 is ENHRY, CDR2 SYGVKD. Trimming removed 4 bases at V and 4 bases at J, with 13 bases between. CDR3 sequence: CAISAGTEFYGYTF. The CDR3 DNA follows: TGTGCCATCAGTGCGGGGACGGAATTCTATGGCTACACCTTC.

This chain links TRBV5-1 with TRBJ2-4; D remains ambiguous. Germline-derived CDR1 and CDR2 are SGHRS and YFSETQ. V lost 0 bases, J lost 0 bases, and 10 bases lay in between. The CDR3 consists of 16 residues. Written as DNA, the CDR3 is TGCGCCAGCAGCTTGGGTATACTACTAGCCAAAAACATTCAGTACTTC. Residues: CASSLGILLAKNIQYF.

In its sample, this clonotype was seen many times. J is TRBJ2-1 and V is TRBV29-1; 7 bases map to TRBD2. The germline CDR1 and CDR2 sequences are SQVTM and ANQGSEA. There are 14 residues in the CDR3. V lost 5 bases to trimming and J lost 5 bases; unmatched junction nucleotides: 9. This CDR3 is CSVRGRGFDNEQFF. CDR3 bases: TGCAGCGTTCGGGGGAGGGGTTTCGACAATGAGCAGTTCTTC.

This clonotype appeared many times. V gene TRBV6-5 combines with J gene TRBJ1-6; D remains unclear. Germline CDR1 MNHEY, CDR2 SVGAGI. V was trimmed by 1 base and J by 10 bases, leaving 8 bases between them. CDR3 length equals 13 residues. The CDR3 protein is CASSYFARSPLHF. CDR3 nucleotide sequence: TGTGCCAGCAGTTACTTCGCTAGGTCACCCCTCCACTTT.

This clonotype was found many times. The V and J genes are TRBV6-5 and TRBJ2-7; 10 bases fit TRBD2. CDR3 length equals 15 residues. Germline V lookup: CDR1 MNHEY, CDR2 SVGAGI. V shed 6 bases, J shed 1 base, and the junction held 6 bases outside the gene matches. This chain's CDR3 is CASSEVAGGSYEQYF. Here the CDR3 DNA reads TGTGCCAGCAGCGAAGTAGCGGGAGGATCCTACGAGCAGTACTTC.

A few counts support this clonotype. The rearrangement uses TRBV5-1 and TRBJ2-3; weak D call: TRBD2 (6 bases). CDR1 is SGHRS and CDR2 is YFSETQ in the germline V gene. This CDR3 spans 14 amino acids. V was clipped by 5 bases and J by 0 bases, with 10 bases between them. CDR3 bases: TGCGCCAGCAGAATGCGGGGAAGCACAGATACGCAGTATTTT. As protein: CASRMRGSTDTQYF.

This clonotype was detected ten times or more. The chain combines TRBV28 with TRBJ1-5; unclear D gene. CDR1 is MDHEN, CDR2 SYDVKM, per germline. V gave up 1 base and J gave up 6 bases, with 4 bases separating them. CDR3 length: 12 amino acids. CDR3: CASSLSGQPQHF. The CDR3 DNA reads TGTGCCAGCAGTTTATCGGGTCAGCCCCAGCATTTT.

This clonotype was counted at least ten times. The rearrangement links TRBV5-1 to TRBJ2-1; TRBD2 matches 10 bases. In germline, CDR1 is SGHRS, CDR2 YFSETQ. V was clipped by 1 base and J by 8 bases; unmatched bases: 3. This CDR3 comprises 14 residues. The CDR3 reads CASSLTSGNHEQFF. Here the CDR3 DNA reads TGCGCCAGCAGCTTGACTAGCGGGAACCATGAGCAGTTCTTC. Based on the CDR3 plus reference TRBV5-1 and TRBJ2-1, the full variable domain is KAGVTQTPRYLIKTRGQQVTLSCSPISGHRSVSWYQQTPGQGLQFLFEYFSETQRNKGNFPGRFSGRQFSNSRSEMNVSTLELGDSALYLCASSLTSGNHEQFFGPGTRLTVL.

The V call is TRBV7-8, the J call TRBJ2-5; D gene unclear. Germline CDR1 reads SGHVS; CDR2 reads FQNEAQ. The V end lost 1 base, the J end lost 13 bases, and 16 bases lay between the germline ends. This CDR3 has 13 residues. The CDR3 DNA is TGTGCCAGCAGCTTAGAGTACGCCGATTTTTGGTACTTC. It codes for CASSLEYADFWYF.

The chain recombines TRBV7-3 with TRBJ2-2, with D hard to call. V lost 5 bases and J lost 5, with 6 bases in between. The CDR3 runs to 12 residues. Germline values: CDR1 SGHTA, CDR2 FQGTGA. This CDR3 is CASSKDTGELFF. The CDR3 bases are TGTGCCAGCAGCAAAGATACCGGGGAGCTGTTTTTT.

This clonotype was observed at least ten times. A read error may account for a junction end that differs from germline. This rearrangement joins TRBV7-7 to TRBJ2-5, with D possibly called TRBD1 or TRBD2 (5 bases each). CDR1 is SSHAT and CDR2 is FNYEAQ in the germline V gene (reference sequence). CDR3 length equals 13 residues. The CDR3 sequence is CASSQGRQETQYF. The CDR3 DNA reads TGTGCTAGCAGCCAGGGACGGCAAGAGACCCAGTACTTC.

This clonotype was picked up many times. The chain recombines TRBV5-1 with TRBJ2-2; D is perhaps TRBD1 (5 bases). Trimming cost V 2 bases and J 0 bases, with 14 bases left between them. Germline V gene sequence: CDR1 SGHRS, CDR2 YFSETQ. The CDR3 is made up of 17 amino acids. The DNA for the CDR3 is TGCGCCAGCAGCTTCTTCCCCCGGACAACGAACACCGGGGAGCTGTTTTTT. The encoded protein is CASSFFPRTTNTGELFF.